This T cell receptor (beta chain) is drawn from a study of early T cells in non-severe SARS-CoV-2 infection. The CDR3 extends over 15 amino acids. Germline assignment: CDR1 KGHSH and CDR2 LQKENI. TCRdb ran MiXCR on the 5' RACE reads and lists one entry per CDR3 protein. The table lists fewer than 80,000 distinct CDR3 sequences, about 11% of them singletons. As concerns this clonotype: One junction end does not reproduce the germline sequence, and a read error may be involved.

This specimen consisted of whole blood, obtained at baseline. This TCR was recovered from an adult who was a healthcare worker with PCR-confirmed SARS-CoV-2 infection or an uninfected control (not recorded which). The V and J genes are TRBV18 and TRBJ2-1; D uncertain. CDR3 nucleotides: TGTGTCAGCTCACCACCGGTAGGCTCCTACAATGAGCAGTTCTTC. Its translation: CVSSPPVGSYNEQFF.